These 14 T cell receptor beta chains came from one sample sequenced in a study of circulating CD8 cells and anti-PD-1 response in melanoma. Sorting of live CD3+CD8+TCRalphabeta+ cells by PD-1 and/or TIGIT gave four subsets. TCR libraries were prepared from approximately 15 ng of total RNA with the QIAseq Immune Repertoire TCR panel. TCRdb reanalysed the reads using MiXCR and keeps one entry per CDR3 protein. Among hundreds of distinct CDR3 sequences listed, more than 7.5% were seen once. The material sequenced was CD8+ T cells from PBMCs, taken at baseline or after one month of anti-PD-1 therapy (not recorded which). The receptors stem from a human donor with melanoma.

Judged by abundance, this clonotype is medium-sized. The V and J genes are TRBV4-1 and TRBJ1-5; D uncertain. The germline CDR1 and CDR2 sequences are MGHRA and YSYEKL. The CDR3 length is 13 residues. V was cut by 4 bases and J by 5 bases, with 9 bases left in between. CDR3 residues: CASSPTQDQPQHF. CDR3 bases: TGCGCCAGCAGCCCTACCCAGGATCAGCCCCAGCATTTT.

By sample share, this clonotype is medium-sized. The CDR3 sequence: CAGGSGNTDTQYF. CDR3 nucleotides: TGTGCCGGAGGGAGCGGAAACACAGATACGCAGTATTTT. This chain links TRBV25-1 with TRBJ2-3; TRBD2 is a possible D gene (6 bases). The V end was cut by 11 bases, the J end by 2 bases, with 14 bases between. Germline CDR1 and CDR2: MGHDK and SYGVNS. The CDR3 length is 13 residues. The whole variable domain, remainder taken from reference TRBV25-1 and TRBJ2-3, is EADIYQTPRYLVIGTGKKITLECSQTMGHDKMYWYQQDPGMELHLIHYSYGVNSTEKGDLSSESTVSRIRTEHFPLTLESARPSHTSQYLCAGGSGNTDTQYFGPGTRLTVL.

This clonotype is medium-sized in the sample. The V call is TRBV7-2, the J call TRBJ2-2; TRBD1 might be the D (5 bases). The CDR3 totals 18 residues. V was clipped by 1 base and J by 5 bases, with 20 bases between them. Germline loops: CDR1 SGHTA, CDR2 FQGNSA. The CDR3 nucleotides are TGTGCCAGCAGCTTAGAGGCACACGAGACAGTCAGGACCGGGGAGCTGTTTTTT. Its translation: CASSLEAHETVRTGELFF.

By share, this clonotype ranks as medium-sized. This chain links TRBV28 with TRBJ2-7, with TRBD1 identical over 9 bases. CDR3 size: 16 residues. With V trimmed by 2 bases and J by 5 bases, 10 bases remained unmatched. Germline V gene lookup returns CDR1 MDHEN and CDR2 SYDVKM. The CDR3 here is CASSLGQGTLGDEQYF. The CDR3 coding sequence is TGTGCCAGCAGTTTAGGACAGGGGACCCTCGGCGACGAGCAGTACTTC.

This clonotype counts as large (0.1 to 1%). The J gene is TRBJ2-1, the V gene TRBV12-3 or TRBV12-4; either TRBD1 or TRBD2 may fit D (5 bases each). This CDR3 spans 12 amino acids. V shed 6 bases and J shed 10 bases, with 13 bases lying between them. CDR3 protein: CASSPGWDEQFF. CDR3 DNA sequence: TGTGCCAGCAGCCCAGGTTGGGACGAGCAGTTCTTC.

This clonotype was picked up a small number of times. The chain couples TRBV24-1 to TRBJ2-2, with a tentative D call TRBD2 (5 bases). V was cut by 2 bases and J by 4 bases, with 10 bases left in between. This CDR3 comprises 15 residues. The germline V gene has CDR1 KGHDR and CDR2 SFDVKD. The CDR3 DNA sequence: TGTGCCACCAGTGATTATGGACTTCCCACCGGGGAGCTGTTTTTT. It specifies CATSDYGLPTGELFF.

This clonotype is medium-sized within its sample. The chain is built from TRBV30 and TRBJ2-7; D not certain. Germline assignment: CDR1 GTSNPN and CDR2 SVGIG (reference sequence). The CDR3 length is 13 residues. The V end was cut by 0 bases, the J end by 6 bases, with 12 bases between. The CDR3 bases are TGTGCCTGGAGTGTGGGCGTAGCTTCCGAGCAGTACTTC. This encodes CAWSVGVASEQYF.

This clonotype is medium-sized by share. CDR3 sequence: CSVETGDSYEQYF. The CDR3 DNA sequence: TGCAGCGTTGAGACAGGGGACTCCTACGAGCAGTACTTC. V usage is TRBV29-1 and J usage is TRBJ2-7; TRBD1 aligns across 8 bases. CDR3 length equals 13 residues. J gave up 0 bases and V 3 bases, and 1 base lay outside the gene matches. From germline, CDR1 is SQVTM and CDR2 ANQGSEA.

This clonotype has only a few counts. The V and J genes are TRBV28 and TRBJ1-4; TRBD1 agrees at 7 bases. Germline loops: CDR1 MDHEN, CDR2 SYDVKM. V was clipped by 8 bases and J by 2 bases; unmatched bases: 8. This CDR3 region has 15 residues. As DNA, the CDR3 is TGTGCCAGCGGCCGAGGGGGCGCCACTAATGAAAAACTGTTTTTT. Translated: CASGRGGATNEKLFF. The full variable domain, its missing parts supplied by reference TRBV28 and TRBJ1-4, is DVKVTQSSRYLVKRTGEKVFLECVQDMDHENMFWYRQDPGLGLRLIYFSYDVKMKEKGDIPEGYSVSREKKERFSLILESASTNQTSMYLCASGRGGATNEKLFFGSGTQLSVL.

This clonotype is medium-sized. The chain couples TRBV27 to TRBJ1-2, with TRBD1 matching over 8 bases. The length of the CDR3 is 14 residues. Germline values: CDR1 MNHEY, CDR2 SMNVEV (reference sequence). V shed 3 bases and J 2 bases; nucleotides not matched to a gene: 2. The CDR3 nucleotides are TGTGCCAGCAGTTTGGACAGGGCCAACTATGGCTACACCTTC. Its protein is CASSLDRANYGYTF.

In this sample, this clonotype is large. The chain employs TRBV29-1 and TRBJ2-7, with D hard to call. Trimming took off 8 bases at V and 0 bases at J, with 17 bases between the two ends. Germline V gives CDR1 SQVTM, CDR2 ANQGSEA. The CDR3 covers 14 residues. CDR3 bases: TGCAGCCTCCGGGCTGGGCCTAGCTCCTACGAGCAGTACTTC. Residues: CSLRAGPSSYEQYF.

The V and J genes are TRBV24-1 and TRBJ1-5; a weak D match, TRBD1 (5 bases). CDR3 size: 13 residues. CDR1 KGHDR and CDR2 SFDVKD come from the germline V gene. Trimming removed 3 bases from V and 6 bases from J, with 8 bases in between. The CDR3 nucleotides are TGTGCCACCAGTGATCCGAGGGGTCAGCCCCAGCATTTT. It codes for CATSDPRGQPQHF.

Comment on this clonotype: Compared with germline, one end of the junction differs, possibly owing to a read error. V usage is TRBV30 and J usage is TRBJ2-5; 9 nucleotides line up with TRBD2. The germline CDR1 and CDR2 sequences are GTSNPN and SVGIG (reference sequence). The CDR3 has 14 residues. The CDR3 DNA reads as TGTGCCTGGAGTGCTAGCGGGAACCAAGAGACACAGTACTTC. This codes for CAWSASGNQETQYF.

This clonotype is medium-sized within its sample. The rearrangement links TRBV2 to TRBJ2-7; tentative D call: TRBD1 (5 bases). The CDR3 runs 12 residues. Germline V gives CDR1 SNHLY, CDR2 FYNNEI. V dropped 9 bases and J dropped 5 bases, with 14 bases sitting between them. The CDR3 DNA reads as TGTGCCAGGAGAGCTTCAGGGAACGAGCAGTACTTC. It codes for CARRASGNEQYF.